These 4 T cell receptor beta chains share one sample of origin, sequenced in a study of blood T cell repertoires in COVID-19 (dated by TCRdb to 2019 to 2021). The method behind the library was the immunoSEQ multiplex PCR assay. In its TCRdb copy, this immuneACCESS table keeps in-frame sequences only and misses some clones. Where compared with another copy, unresolved V genes explain less than half of these, and the others have no known cause. The sample table holds some 250,000 clones, of which approximately 86% were seen once. The top ten clonotypes cover under 9% of the sample. Sequenced material: peripheral blood. These receptors originate from a woman in her 70s with active or convalescent COVID-19.

The chain joins TRBV7-2 to TRBJ1-5; 8 bases align to TRBD1. Trimming took 3 bases from V and 6 from J; bases not matched to a gene: 4. The CDR3 extends over 14 amino acids. CDR1 and CDR2 from the germline V gene are SGHTA and FQGNSA. The CDR3 loop reads CASSLDRVAQPQHF. The CDR3, as DNA: TGTGCCAGCAGCTTGGACAGGGTGGCTCAGCCCCAGCATTTT.

This chain uses TRBV5-1 with TRBJ2-1, with 8 bases fitting TRBD1. Per germline, CDR1 SGHRS and CDR2 YFSETQ. V trimming: 4 bases; J trimming: 8 bases; junction bases outside the gene matches: 8. This CDR3 has 14 amino acids. The CDR3 sequence is CASSTDGQGDEQFF. CDR3 DNA sequence: TGCGCCAGCAGCACCGACGGACAGGGCGATGAGCAGTTCTTC.

This clone was seen once. The rearrangement uses TRBV21-1 and TRBJ2-5; the DNA was not used to check the table's D call, TRBD2. TRBV21-1 is marked as a pseudogene. This CDR3 has 15 residues. Written as DNA, the CDR3 is TGTGCCAGCAGCCCCGGGACACCGCGGGGGGAGACCCAGTACTTC. Translation gives CASSPGTPRGETQYF.

In nucleotides, the CDR3 is TGTGCCAGCAGCTTTAGCGGGGGGCCGGGCACCGGGGAGCTGTTTTTT. Amino acid sequence: CASSFSGGPGTGELFF. The chain couples TRBV5-6 to TRBJ2-2, with 10 bases lining up with TRBD2. V lost 2 bases, J lost 4 bases, and 5 bases stayed unmatched. The germline CDR1 and CDR2 sequences are SGHDT and YYEEEE. The CDR3 runs 16 residues.